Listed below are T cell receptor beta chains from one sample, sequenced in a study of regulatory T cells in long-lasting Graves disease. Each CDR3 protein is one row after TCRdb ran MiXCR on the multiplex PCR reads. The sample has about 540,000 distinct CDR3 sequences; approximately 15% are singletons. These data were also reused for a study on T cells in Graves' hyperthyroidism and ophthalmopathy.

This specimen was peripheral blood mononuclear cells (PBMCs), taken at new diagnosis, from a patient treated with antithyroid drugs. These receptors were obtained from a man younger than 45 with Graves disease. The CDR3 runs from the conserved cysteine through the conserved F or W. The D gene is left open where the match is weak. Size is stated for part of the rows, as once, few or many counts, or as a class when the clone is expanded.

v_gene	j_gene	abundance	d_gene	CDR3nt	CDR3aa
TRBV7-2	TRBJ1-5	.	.	TGTGCCAGCAGCCCCAGGAGGGTGGGCGGAGGAAATCAGCCCCAGCATTTT	CASSPRRVGGGNQPQHF
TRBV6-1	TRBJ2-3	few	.	TGTGCCAGCAGGCCGGAGGCGAGGGATACGCAGTATTTT	CASRPEARDTQYF
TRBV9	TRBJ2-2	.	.	TGTGCCAGCAGCGTAGCCGGGACACCCACCGGGGAGCTGTTTTTT	CASSVAGTPTGELFF
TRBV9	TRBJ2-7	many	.	TGTGCCAGCAGCGTAGGGCCAACGAGAGGCGAGCAGTACTTC	CASSVGPTRGEQYF
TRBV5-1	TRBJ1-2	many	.	TGCGCCAGCAGCTTGGATCCGGGGGCCGGGGGCTACACCTTC	CASSLDPGAGGYTF
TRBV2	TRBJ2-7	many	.	TGTGCCAGCAGATCCGGACAGTTTAGCGAGCAGTACTTC	CASRSGQFSEQYF
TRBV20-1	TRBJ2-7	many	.	TGCAGTGCCTCAGAGGGGGGGTACGAGCAGTACTTC	CSASEGGYEQYF
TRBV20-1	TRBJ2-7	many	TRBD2	TGCAGTGCTGACAGGCGGGAGGGCGCCTACGAGCAGTACTTC	CSADRREGAYEQYF
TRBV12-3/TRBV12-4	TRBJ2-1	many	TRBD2	TGTGCCAGCAGTTTCGCCCGACTAGCACTGAACCAAGAGCAGTTCTTC	CASSFARLALNQEQFF
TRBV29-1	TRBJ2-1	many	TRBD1	TGCAGCGTGGGGACAGGGGGCATGGGTGAGCAGTTCTTC	CSVGTGGMGEQFF
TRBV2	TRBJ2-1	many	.	TGTGCCAGCAGCCCCACGGATGAGCAGTTCTTC	CASSPTDEQFF
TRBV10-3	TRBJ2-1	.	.	TGTGCCATCAGTACCGGGGCTTACAATGAGCAGTTCTTC	CAISTGAYNEQFF
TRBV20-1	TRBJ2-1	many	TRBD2	TGCAGTGCTATCGCTAGCGGGATAACTGAGCAGTTCTTC	CSAIASGITEQFF
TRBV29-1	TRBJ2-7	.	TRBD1	TGCAGCGTCTTAACAGGGGGCGGGAGAGCCGAGCAGTACTTC	CSVLTGGGRAEQYF
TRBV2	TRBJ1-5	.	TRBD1	TGTGCCAGCAGTGGGACAGGGAGAGGCGGTTATAGCAATCAGCCCCAGCATTTT	CASSGTGRGGYSNQPQHF
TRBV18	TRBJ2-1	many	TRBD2	TGTGCCAGCTCACCCCGAACCACTAGCGGCAGCTCCTACAATGAGCAGTTCTTC	CASSPRTTSGSSYNEQFF
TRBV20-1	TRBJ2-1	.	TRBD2	TGCAGTGCCCGTTGGGGGGGGAAGAGTGAGCAGTTCTTC	CSARWGGKSEQFF
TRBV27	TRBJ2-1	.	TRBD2	TGTGCCAGCAGTTCCCCGGGACTAGCGGGAGTCGATTACAATGAGCAGTTCTTC	CASSSPGLAGVDYNEQFF
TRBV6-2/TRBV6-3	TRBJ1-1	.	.	TGTGCCACCCAGAGAGTTCTGAACACTGAAGCTTTCTTT	CATQRVLNTEAFF
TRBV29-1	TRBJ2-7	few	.	TGCAGCGGAACAGGGCCCCACCTGGGCGAGCAGTACTTC	CSGTGPHLGEQYF
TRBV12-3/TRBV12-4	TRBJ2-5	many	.	TGTGCCAGCAGCAAGGGACCTAGCTGGGAGACCCAGTACTTC	CASSKGPSWETQYF
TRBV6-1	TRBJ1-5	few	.	TGTGCCAGCAGGGCAGAGCCTTATAGCAATCAGCCCCAGCATTTT	CASRAEPYSNQPQHF
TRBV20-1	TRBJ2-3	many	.	TGCAGTGCTAGCAGCACAGATACGCAGTATTTT	CSASSTDTQYF
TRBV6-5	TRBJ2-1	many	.	TGTGCCAGCAGTTTCGGGACTGTCCTATACCCGAATGAGCAGTTCTTC	CASSFGTVLYPNEQFF
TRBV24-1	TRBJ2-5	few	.	TGTGCCACCCGGGGTCAGGGGGGAACCCAAGAGACCCAGTACTTC	CATRGQGGTQETQYF
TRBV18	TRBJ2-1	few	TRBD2	TGTGCCAGCTACGGACTAGCGGGGTACAATGAGCAGTTCTTC	CASYGLAGYNEQFF
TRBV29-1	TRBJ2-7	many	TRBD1	TGCAGCGTTGAAATTGGGACAGGGTTCTACGAGCAGTACTTC	CSVEIGTGFYEQYF
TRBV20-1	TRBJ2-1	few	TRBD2	TGCAGTCCGGTCGCGCTAGCGGGTTCCTACAATGAGCAGTTCTTC	CSPVALAGSYNEQFF
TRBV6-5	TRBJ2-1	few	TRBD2	TGTGCCAGCAGTTGGGATTTTGGCGGGAGGCCCGGTGAGCAGTTCTTC	CASSWDFGGRPGEQFF
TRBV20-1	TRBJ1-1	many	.	TGCAGTGCCAGGGATCCGACGGGGGGCGCAACTGAAGCTTTCTTT	CSARDPTGGATEAFF
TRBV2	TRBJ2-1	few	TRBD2	TGTGCCAGCAAGAGCGGGAGAATGGAAGATGAGCAGTTCTTC	CASKSGRMEDEQFF
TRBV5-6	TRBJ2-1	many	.	TGTGCCAGCAGCTTGTTACAGAACTCCTACAATGAGCAGTTCTTC	CASSLLQNSYNEQFF
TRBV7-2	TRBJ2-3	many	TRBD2	TGTGCCAGCAGCTTAGGGGCGGGAGGGCCTCATACGCAGTATTTT	CASSLGAGGPHTQYF
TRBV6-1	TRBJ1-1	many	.	TGTGCCTCCTGGGGCACCCCGAACACTGAAGCTTTCTTT	CASWGTPNTEAFF
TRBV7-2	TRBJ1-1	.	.	TGTGCCAGCAGCTATAATGGCGGGGCAGACGCTTTCTTT	CASSYNGGADAFF
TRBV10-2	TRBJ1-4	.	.	TGCGCCAGCAGGCCCGGGATACTGACAACTAATGAAAAACTGTTTTTT	CASRPGILTTNEKLFF
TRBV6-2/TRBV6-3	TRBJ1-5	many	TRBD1	TGTGCCAGCAGTTCCCCGGGACAGGCGATCGTAAGCGGGCATTTT	CASSSPGQAIVSGHF
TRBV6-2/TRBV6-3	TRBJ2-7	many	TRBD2	TGTGCCAGCAGTTGGACTAGCGGGCTCTACGAGCAGTACTTC	CASSWTSGLYEQYF
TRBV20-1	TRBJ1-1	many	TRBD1	TGCAGTGCTAGAGTCGGGACAGCCATGAACACTGAAGCTTTCTTT	CSARVGTAMNTEAFF
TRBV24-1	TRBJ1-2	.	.	TGTGCCCCCCCCCGGGGGTACGGCTACACCTTC	CAPPRGYGYTF
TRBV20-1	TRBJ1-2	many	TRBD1	TGCAGTGCTCAGGACAGCACAGGGGGAGGCTACACCTTC	CSAQDSTGGGYTF
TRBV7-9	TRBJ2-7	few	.	TGTGCCAGCAGCTTAACATACGAAGGAGATACCTACGAGCAGTACTTC	CASSLTYEGDTYEQYF
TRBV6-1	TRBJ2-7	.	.	TGTGCCAGCAGTGAACCTGGAGGAGGGGTGCAGGGGTGGGACTACGAGCAGTACTTC	CASSEPGGGVQGWDYEQYF
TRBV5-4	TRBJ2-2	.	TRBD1	TGTGCCAGCAGTCGACAGGGTTCGAACACCGGGGAGCTGTTTTTT	CASSRQGSNTGELFF
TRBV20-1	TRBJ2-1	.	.	TGCAGTGCTAGCGGGAGTGTCTACAATGAGCAGTTCTTC	CSASGSVYNEQFF
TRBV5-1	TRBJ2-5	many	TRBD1	TGCGCCAGCAGCTTATGGACAGGGGATCTTCAAGAGACCCAGTACTTC	CASSLWTGDLQETQYF
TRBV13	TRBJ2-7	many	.	TGTGCCAGCGGGCCGAGCTCCTACGAGCAGTACTTC	CASGPSSYEQYF
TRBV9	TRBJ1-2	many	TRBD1	TGTGCCAGCAGCGTAGGACCGACAGGGGGGGACTATGGCTACACCTTC	CASSVGPTGGDYGYTF
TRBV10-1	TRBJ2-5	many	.	TGCGCCAGCAGTGAGTCGAGGGGGACCCAGTACTTC	CASSESRGTQYF
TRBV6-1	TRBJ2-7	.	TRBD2	TGTGCCAGCAGCCTACTAGCGGGAAAGCCTAGCTCCTACGAGCAGTACTTC	CASSLLAGKPSSYEQYF
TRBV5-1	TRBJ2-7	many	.	TGCGCCAGCAGCTTGGGGGAGTTCGAGCAGTACTTC	CASSLGEFEQYF
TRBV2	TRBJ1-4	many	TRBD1	TGTGCCAGCAGTACCGACAGGGTGAAGGAAAAACTGTTTTTT	CASSTDRVKEKLFF
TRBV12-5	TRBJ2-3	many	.	TGTGCTAGTGGTTTAGACACAGATACGCAGTATTTT	CASGLDTDTQYF
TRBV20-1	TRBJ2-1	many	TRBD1	TGCAGTGTTAGACCGGGACAGACCTACAATGAGCAGTTCTTC	CSVRPGQTYNEQFF
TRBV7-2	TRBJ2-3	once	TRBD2	TGTGCCAGCAGCCCAATAGCGGGAGGGCCTCCTAGCACAGATACGCAGTATTTT	CASSPIAGGPPSTDTQYF
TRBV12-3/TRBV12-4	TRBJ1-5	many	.	TGTGCCAGCAGCCACACCGGGACCCGGCGCAATCAGCCCCAGCATTTT	CASSHTGTRRNQPQHF